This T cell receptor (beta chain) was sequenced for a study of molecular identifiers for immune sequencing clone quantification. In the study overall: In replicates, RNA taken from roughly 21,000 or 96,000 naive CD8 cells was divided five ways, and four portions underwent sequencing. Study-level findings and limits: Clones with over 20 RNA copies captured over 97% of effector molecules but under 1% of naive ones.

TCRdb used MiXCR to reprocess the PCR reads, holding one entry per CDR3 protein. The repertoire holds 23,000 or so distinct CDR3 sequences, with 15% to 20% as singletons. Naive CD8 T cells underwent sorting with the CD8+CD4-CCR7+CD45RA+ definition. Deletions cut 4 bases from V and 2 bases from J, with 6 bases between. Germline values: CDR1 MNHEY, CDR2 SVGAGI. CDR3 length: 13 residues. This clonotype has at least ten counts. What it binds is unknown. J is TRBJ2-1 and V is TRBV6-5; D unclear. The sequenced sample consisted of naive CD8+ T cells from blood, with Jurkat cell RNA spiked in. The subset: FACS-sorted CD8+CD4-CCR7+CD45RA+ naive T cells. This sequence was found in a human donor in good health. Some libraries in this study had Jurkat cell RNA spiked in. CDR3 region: CASSSPTYNEQFF. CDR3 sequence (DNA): TGTGCCAGCAGTTCCCCCACCTACAATGAGCAGTTCTTC.